One sample yielded the 32 T cell receptor beta chains listed below, sequenced in a study of post-analysis software for immune sequencing data (dated by TCRdb to about 2015). Study-wide findings and limitations: Patients showed significantly higher frequencies than controls for roughly 5 TRBV segments, among them TRBV5-6, TRBV5-1 and TRBV20-1.

Receptors were amplified or captured by PCR. The sample was run on an Illumina HiSeq 2500. To reduce PCR and sequencing biases, unique molecular identifiers were built into the TCR beta cDNA libraries. The public sequencing data were trimmed at Q25 with fastp and processed into clonotypes with MiXCR by TCRdb, which kept only in-frame beta chains. CDR3 protein duplicates are merged, each entry listing the most common genes and DNA. The sample contains under 650,000 distinct CDR3 sequences, roughly 46% of them found a single time. The ten most abundant clones make up around 1.7% of the sample. Their target antigens are unknown. Source material: blood. Receptors were obtained from a girl aged 5 to 17 with multiple sclerosis.

This clonotype has a handful of counts. The rearrangement uses TRBV29-1 and TRBJ2-5, with TRBD1 as a possible D gene (5 bases). The germline V gene has CDR1 SQVTM and CDR2 ANQGSEA. The V and J ends lost 1 base and 5 bases respectively, with 8 bases between them. The CDR3 is 12 residues long. The CDR3 sequence: CSVEGGPETQYF. CDR3 DNA sequence: TGCAGCGTTGAAGGGGGCCCTGAGACCCAGTACTTC.

The chain uses TRBV9 and TRBJ2-7; D is uncertain. Germline V gives CDR1 SGDLS, CDR2 YYNGEE. The CDR3 is 12 amino acids. Between the trimmed V and J ends, which lost 4 bases and 7 bases, there was a span of 12 bases. The chain's CDR3 is CASSQTPWEQYF. The CDR3 coding sequence is TGTGCCAGCAGCCAAACCCCTTGGGAGCAGTACTTC. Based on the CDR3 plus reference TRBV9 and TRBJ2-7, the full variable domain is DSGVTQTPKHLITATGQRVTLRCSPRSGDLSVYWYQQSLDQGLQFLIQYYNGEERAKGNILERFSAQQFPDLHSELNLSSLELGDSALYFCASSQTPWEQYFGPGTRLTVT.

This sequence joins TRBV20-1 and TRBJ2-3, with 10 positions matching TRBD2. Germline V gives CDR1 DFQATT, CDR2 SNEGSKA (reference sequence). This CDR3 is 17 amino acids long. Trimming cost V 3 bases and J 2 bases; bases outside gene matches: 11. CDR3 protein: CSASGTGLAGVTDTQYF. The CDR3 DNA sequence: TGCAGTGCTAGCGGAACGGGGCTAGCGGGGGTCACAGATACGCAGTATTTT.

The sample holds a few counts of this clonotype. The chain links TRBV5-1 to TRBJ2-5; perhaps TRBD2 as D (5 bases). CDR3 length equals 13 residues. V dropped 6 bases and J dropped 1 base, with 10 bases sitting between them. Germline V gives CDR1 SGHRS, CDR2 YFSETQ. Written as DNA, the CDR3 is TGCGCCAGCACTTGGAGGCCCCAAGAGACCCAGTACTTC. This translates into CASTWRPQETQYF.

The chain uses TRBV7-2 and TRBJ2-7; 9 bases align to TRBD2. V dropped 1 base and J dropped 3; count of bases not matched to a gene: 13. This CDR3 spans 18 amino acids. Germline V gives CDR1 SGHTA, CDR2 FQGNSA. CDR3 loop: CASSLGGAGGRSIYEQYF. The CDR3 coding sequence is TGTGCCAGCAGCTTAGGTGGGGCGGGGGGGCGTTCCATCTACGAGCAGTACTTC. Combining the CDR3 with reference TRBV7-2 and TRBJ2-7 gives the whole variable domain GAGVSQSPSNKVTEKGKDVELRCDPISGHTALYWYRQSLGQGLEFLIYFQGNSAPDKSGLPSDRFSAERTGGSVSTLTIQRTQQEDSAVYLCASSLGGAGGRSIYEQYFGPGTRLTVT.

V is TRBV12-3 or TRBV12-4 and J is TRBJ2-1; D unresolved. The CDR3 sequence is 14 residues long. V was clipped by 6 bases and J by 8 bases, with 17 bases between them. The CDR3 protein is CASRLVAGGDEQFF. In DNA, the CDR3 is TGTGCCAGCAGACTCGTTGCTGGTGGCGATGAGCAGTTCTTC.

This clonotype occurred a few times. CDR3 residues: CASSPTTSGAYNEQFF. CDR3 DNA sequence: TGCGCCAGCAGCCCGACTACTAGCGGAGCTTACAATGAGCAGTTCTTC. The rearrangement joins TRBV5-1 to TRBJ2-1; 8 positions match TRBD2. The CDR3 covers 16 residues. In germline, CDR1 is SGHRS, CDR2 YFSETQ. Trimming took 4 bases from V and 4 from J; bases not matched to a gene: 10.

The chain has TRBV29-1 and TRBJ2-7; D is undetermined. CDR3 length equals 15 residues. V was cut by 4 bases and J by 2 bases, with 18 bases left in between. Germline V gives CDR1 SQVTM, CDR2 ANQGSEA. As DNA, the CDR3 is TGCAGCGTTGGCTACACGACCCGTTGGACCTACGAGCAGTACTTC. It yields the protein CSVGYTTRWTYEQYF.

The chain carries TRBV7-8 and TRBJ2-1; D not certain. Germline assignment: CDR1 SGHVS and CDR2 FQNEAQ. The CDR3 spans 16 residues. Trimming stripped 4 bases from V and 7 bases from J, with 20 bases between. The CDR3 reads CASSSPPTILGNEQFF. The CDR3 nucleotides are TGTGCCAGCAGCTCCCCTCCCACGATCCTTGGGAATGAGCAGTTCTTC.

This clonotype was picked up a small number of times. CDR3 nucleotides: TGTGCCAGCAGCTTAGGGCAGCTTTTATACAATGAGCAGTTCTTC. As protein: CASSLGQLLYNEQFF. The chain joins TRBV11-2 to TRBJ2-1, with D unclear. The CDR3 totals 15 residues. Trimming removed 1 base from V and 4 bases from J, with 11 bases in between. CDR1 SGHAT and CDR2 FQNNGV come from the germline V gene.

The V call is TRBV11-2, the J call TRBJ2-1; TRBD2 matches at 10 bases. CDR1 and CDR2 from the germline V gene are SGHAT and FQNNGV. The CDR3 spans 16 residues. The J segment lost 7 bases and the V segment lost 3 bases, leaving 9 bases of the junction unmatched. In nucleotides, the CDR3 is TGTGCCAGCAGCTTTGGACTAGCGGCCCCTCGGAATGAGCAGTTCTTC. Translation gives CASSFGLAAPRNEQFF. Drawing the rest from reference TRBV11-2 and TRBJ2-1, the complete variable domain is EAGVAQSPRYKIIEKRQSVAFWCNPISGHATLYWYQQILGQGPKLLIQFQNNGVVDDSQLPKDRFSAERLKGVDSTLKIQPAKLEDSAVYLCASSFGLAAPRNEQFFGPGTRLTVL.

This clonotype was observed a handful of times. The V gene is TRBV4-1, the J gene TRBJ2-7; TRBD2 matches at 10 bases. In germline, CDR1 is MGHRA, CDR2 YSYEKL. V was pared by 5 bases and J by 0 bases, with 4 bases of the junction left unmatched. CDR3 length equals 15 residues. This CDR3 is CASSKTSGDSYEQYF. As DNA, the CDR3 is TGCGCCAGCAGCAAAACTAGCGGGGACTCCTACGAGCAGTACTTC.

The genes are TRBV29-1 and TRBJ2-6; the match to TRBD1 covers 10 bases. V was pared by 7 bases and J by 0 bases, with 6 bases of the junction left unmatched. The germline V gene has CDR1 SQVTM and CDR2 ANQGSEA. This CDR3 is built from 16 residues. CDR3 in amino acids: CSARTGGPSGANVLTF. DNA of the CDR3: TGCAGCGCCAGGACAGGGGGTCCCTCTGGGGCCAACGTCCTGACTTTC.

The chain carries TRBV11-2 and TRBJ2-7, with 14 positions matching TRBD2. The CDR3 runs 17 residues. V gave up 3 bases and J gave up 3 bases; unmatched junction bases: 7. Germline V gene data show CDR1 as SGHAT and CDR2 as FQNNGV. CDR3 sequence (DNA): TGTGCCAGCAGCTTTGGACTAGCGGGGGGAACCCTCTACGAGCAGTACTTC. Amino acids: CASSFGLAGGTLYEQYF.

This clonotype has just a few counts. The chain's CDR3 is CASSTGRGLSGYTF. CDR3 coding DNA: TGCGCCAGCAGCACGGGCCGGGGACTCTCTGGCTACACCTTC. The chain uses TRBV5-1 and TRBJ1-2; D is possibly TRBD1 (5 bases). The CDR3 covers 14 residues. The germline V and J ends were trimmed by 4 bases and 7 bases, with 17 bases remaining between them. The germline gives CDR1 SGHRS, CDR2 YFSETQ.

This sequence joins TRBV11-2 and TRBJ1-1, with D maybe TRBD1 (6 bases). The V end lost 5 bases, the J end lost 5 bases, and 15 bases lay between the germline ends. The length of the CDR3 is 14 residues. The germline V gene has CDR1 SGHAT and CDR2 FQNNGV. CDR3 region: CASSPRGQSTEAFF. The CDR3 region has the DNA TGTGCCAGCAGCCCTCGCGGACAGTCGACTGAAGCTTTCTTT.

This rearrangement joins TRBV27 to TRBJ2-1; a weak D match, TRBD1 (6 bases). CDR1 MNHEY and CDR2 SMNVEV come from the germline V gene (reference sequence). The CDR3 sequence is 14 residues long. V was shortened by 8 bases and J by 2 bases, with 13 bases between the two germline ends. CDR3 coding DNA: TGTGCCAGCGGGGGCCAGACAACCTACAATGAGCAGTTCTTC. Protein product: CASGGQTTYNEQFF.

The rearrangement joins TRBV10-3 to TRBJ2-1; tentatively, D is TRBD2 (5 bases). The CDR3 has 14 residues. Trimming left V 6 bases short and J 2 bases short, with 11 bases between. CDR1 is ENHRY and CDR2 is SYGVKD in the germline V gene. CDR3 protein: CAISDRTPYNEQFF. The CDR3 region has the DNA TGTGCCATCAGCGATAGGACTCCCTACAATGAGCAGTTCTTC.

This clonotype was recorded a few times. This chain joins TRBV12-3 or TRBV12-4 and TRBJ2-7; D possibly uses TRBD1 or TRBD2 (5 bases each). Deletions cut 7 bases from V and 0 bases from J, with 16 bases between. The CDR3 loop spans 15 amino acids. CDR3 region: CASTSWDGPSYEQYF. The CDR3 region has the DNA TGTGCCAGCACCTCATGGGACGGACCCTCCTACGAGCAGTACTTC.

J is TRBJ2-3 and V is TRBV29-1; TRBD1 or TRBD2 may be the D gene (5 bases each). Germline values: CDR1 SQVTM, CDR2 ANQGSEA. The V end lost 6 bases, the J end lost 0 bases, and 10 bases lay between the germline ends. The CDR3 has 13 amino acids. The CDR3 loop reads CSVRDQSTDTQYF. In nucleotides, the CDR3 is TGCAGCGTCCGGGACCAGAGCACAGATACGCAGTATTTT.

The rearrangement joins TRBV5-1 to TRBJ2-1; 14 positions agree with TRBD2. Germline trimming cut 8 bases from V and 4 bases from J; bases unmatched to any gene: 17. The length of the CDR3 is 19 residues. Germline V gene sequence: CDR1 SGHRS, CDR2 YFSETQ. This chain's CDR3 is CASTYGTSGSESVYNEQFF. The CDR3, as DNA: TGCGCCAGTACCTATGGGACTAGCGGGAGCGAGTCTGTATACAATGAGCAGTTCTTC.

On this clonotype itself: Because the CDR3's place on the DNA is in doubt, the DNA is left out and the CDR3 is given as listed by TCRdb. The chain uses TRBV29-1 and TRBJ1-2; TRBD1 was called by the table and not checked on the DNA. The V gene's germline CDR1 is SQVTM and CDR2 ANQGSEA. The CDR3 is 17 residues long, counting both termini. The CDR3 protein is CSAKPLDRGLSNYGCTF.

The chain employs TRBV27 and TRBJ1-5; a weak D match, TRBD1 (5 bases). Germline CDR1 is MNHEY and CDR2 is SMNVEV (reference sequence). Trimming shortened V by 5 bases and J by 5 bases, and 19 bases separated the two germline ends. The CDR3 has 16 amino acids. The CDR3 nucleotides read TGTGCCAGCAGTGCGATTGGGACTCCCTGGTATCAGCCCCAGCATTTT. Its translation is CASSAIGTPWYQPQHF.

The J gene is TRBJ2-3, the V gene TRBV9; 8 bases are a match to TRBD1. There are 14 residues in the CDR3. Germline CDR1 SGDLS, CDR2 YYNGEE. The V gene end was trimmed by 0 bases and the J gene end by 4 bases; junction bases not matched to a gene: 1. CDR3 in amino acids: CASSVGRGPDTQYF. The CDR3 region has the DNA TGTGCCAGCAGCGTAGGCAGGGGGCCAGATACGCAGTATTTT.

The chain links TRBV27 to TRBJ2-3; possibly TRBD2 for D (5 bases). This CDR3 comprises 13 residues. Per germline, CDR1 MNHEY and CDR2 SMNVEV (reference sequence). Trimming stripped 4 bases from V and 9 bases from J, with 14 bases between. The CDR3 DNA reads as TGTGCCAGCAGTTGGCGTCCCGAGGGAACGCAGTATTTT. This translates into CASSWRPEGTQYF.

The chain employs TRBV20-1 and TRBJ2-1, with 9 bases fitting TRBD1. The junction had 9 bases not matched to a gene; V was cut back by 5 bases and J by 7 bases. This CDR3 comprises 14 residues. Germline V CDR1 and CDR2: DFQATT, SNEGSKA (reference sequence). The CDR3 region is CSAQAGTGLNEQFF. CDR3 nucleotides: TGCAGTGCTCAGGCCGGGACAGGGTTAAATGAGCAGTTCTTC.

V gene TRBV27 combines with J gene TRBJ2-3; 9 nucleotides align to TRBD2. There are 16 residues in the CDR3. Germline CDR1 is MNHEY and CDR2 is SMNVEV (reference sequence). V was clipped by 3 bases and J by 3 bases; unmatched bases: 7. CDR3 coding DNA: TGTGCCAGCAGTTTTAAAGCGGGGGGCACGACAGATACGCAGTATTTT. Residues: CASSFKAGGTTDTQYF.

This chain uses TRBV12-3 or TRBV12-4 with TRBJ1-1; 7 bases align to TRBD1. The CDR3 consists of 16 residues. Trimming at V came to 2 bases and at J to 5 bases, leaving 11 bases not matched to a gene. CDR3 residues: CASSLTLQGRGTEAFF. Written as DNA, the CDR3 is TGTGCCAGCAGTTTAACTCTACAGGGGAGAGGAACTGAAGCTTTCTTT.

In its sample, this clonotype was seen a few times. V and J are TRBV5-1 and TRBJ1-1; D ambiguous. There are 15 residues in the CDR3. Trimming shortened V by 6 bases and J by 0 bases, and 15 bases separated the two germline ends. The germline V gene has CDR1 SGHRS and CDR2 YFSETQ. The CDR3 coding sequence is TGCGCCAGCAAACCTGGTGGGAGGATGAACACTGAAGCTTTCTTT. This encodes CASKPGGRMNTEAFF.

The rearrangement joins TRBV6-1 to TRBJ2-7, with D unresolved. This CDR3 is built from 14 residues. Germline V gives CDR1 MNHNS, CDR2 SASEGT. Trimming took off 0 bases at V and 3 bases at J, with 9 bases between the two ends. The CDR3 coding sequence is TGTGCCAGCAGTGAAGCGCCAGGCCTCTACGAGCAGTACTTC. Its translation is CASSEAPGLYEQYF.

This clonotype has more than one count but fewer than ten. This rearrangement joins TRBV7-8 to TRBJ1-4; D is perhaps TRBD1 (5 bases). Per germline, CDR1 SGHVS and CDR2 FQNEAQ. Trimming stripped 1 base from V and 6 bases from J, with 12 bases between. The CDR3 extends over 15 amino acids. The CDR3 DNA reads as TGTGCCAGCAGCTTAGATCCTCGGGGGGATGAAAAACTGTTTTTT. Protein product: CASSLDPRGDEKLFF. Drawing the rest from reference TRBV7-8 and TRBJ1-4, the complete variable domain is GAGVSQSPRYKVAKRGQDVALRCDPISGHVSLFWYQQALGQGPEFLTYFQNEAQLDKSGLPSDRFFAERPEGSVSTLKIQRTQQEDSAVYLCASSLDPRGDEKLFFGSGTQLSVL.

The rearrangement uses TRBV12-3 or TRBV12-4 and TRBJ1-2; maybe TRBD1 (6 bases). There are 13 residues in the CDR3. V was trimmed by 7 bases and J by 0 bases, leaving 9 bases between them. CDR3 protein: CASNGQPNYGYTF. In nucleotides, the CDR3 is TGTGCCAGCAACGGACAGCCTAACTATGGCTACACCTTC.